This T cell receptor (beta chain) was identified in a study of shared clonotypes between healthy human individuals. The method was immunoSEQ multiplex PCR; TCRdb's version includes in-frame clones alone and lacks a portion of them. This table holds approximately 720,000 clones, 60% to 80% found once. Note on this clone: Its antigen is not identified.

Germline values: CDR1 SNHLY, CDR2 FYNNEI. With 4 bases removed from V and 4 bases from J, the gap between germline ends came to 8 bases. CDR3 length equals 12 residues. Broader study findings: Owing to a small donor count, the genetic and exposure-history diversity represented was limited.

The chain employs TRBV2 and TRBJ2-7; possibly TRBD1 for D (6 bases). Sequences were obtained from memory CD4+ T cells sorted from blood. Subset given: CD45RA-negative fraction. This receptor was taken from a woman in her 30s in good health. In DNA, the CDR3 is TGTGCCAGCAGTGGTACAGGGTACGAGCAGTACTTC. Its translation: CASSGTGYEQYF.